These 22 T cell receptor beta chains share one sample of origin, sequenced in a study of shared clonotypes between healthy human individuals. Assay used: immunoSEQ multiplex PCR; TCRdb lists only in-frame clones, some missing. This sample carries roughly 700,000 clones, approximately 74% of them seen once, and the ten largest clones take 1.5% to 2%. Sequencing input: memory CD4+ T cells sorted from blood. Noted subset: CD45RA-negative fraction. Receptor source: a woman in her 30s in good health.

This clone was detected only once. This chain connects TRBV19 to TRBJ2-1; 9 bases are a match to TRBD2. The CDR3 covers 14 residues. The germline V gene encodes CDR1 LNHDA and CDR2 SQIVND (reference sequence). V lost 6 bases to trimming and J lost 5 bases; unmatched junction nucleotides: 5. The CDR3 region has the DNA TGTGCCAGTAGACGGACTAGCGCGAACAATGAGCAGTTCTTC. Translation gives CASRRTSANNEQFF.

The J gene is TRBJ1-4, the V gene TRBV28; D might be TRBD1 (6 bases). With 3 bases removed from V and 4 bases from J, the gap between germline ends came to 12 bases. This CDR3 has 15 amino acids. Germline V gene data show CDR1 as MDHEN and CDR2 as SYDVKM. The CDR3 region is CASSFRGAGNEKLFF. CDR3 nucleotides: TGTGCCAGCAGTTTTAGGGGGGCAGGTAATGAAAAACTGTTTTTT. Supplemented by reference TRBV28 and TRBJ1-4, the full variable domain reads DVKVTQSSRYLVKRTGEKVFLECVQDMDHENMFWYRQDPGLGLRLIYFSYDVKMKEKGDIPEGYSVSREKKERFSLILESASTNQTSMYLCASSFRGAGNEKLFFGSGTQLSVL.

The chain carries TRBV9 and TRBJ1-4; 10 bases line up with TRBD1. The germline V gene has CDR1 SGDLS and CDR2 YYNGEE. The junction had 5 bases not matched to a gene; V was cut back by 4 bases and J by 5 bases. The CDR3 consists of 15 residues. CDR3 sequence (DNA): TGTGCCAGCAGCTTTAGGACAGGGGGGAATGAAAAACTGTTTTTT. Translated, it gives CASSFRTGGNEKLFF.

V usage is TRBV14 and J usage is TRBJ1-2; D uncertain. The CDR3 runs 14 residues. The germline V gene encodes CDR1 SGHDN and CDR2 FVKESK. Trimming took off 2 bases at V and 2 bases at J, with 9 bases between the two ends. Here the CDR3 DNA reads TGTGCCAGCAGCCAATTGGGCGGGAACTATGGCTACACCTTC. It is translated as CASSQLGGNYGYTF.

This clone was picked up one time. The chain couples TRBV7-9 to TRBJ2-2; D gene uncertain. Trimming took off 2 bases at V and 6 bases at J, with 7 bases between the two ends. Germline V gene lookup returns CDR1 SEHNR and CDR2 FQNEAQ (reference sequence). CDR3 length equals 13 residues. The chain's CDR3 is CASSLSEPGELFF. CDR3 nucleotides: TGTGCCAGCAGCTTATCGGAACCCGGGGAGCTGTTTTTT.

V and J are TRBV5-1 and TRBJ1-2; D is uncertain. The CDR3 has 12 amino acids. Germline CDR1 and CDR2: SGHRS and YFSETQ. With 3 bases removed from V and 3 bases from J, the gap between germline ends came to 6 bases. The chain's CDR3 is CASSSGYYGYTF. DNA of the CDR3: TGCGCCAGCAGCTCTGGATACTATGGCTACACCTTC. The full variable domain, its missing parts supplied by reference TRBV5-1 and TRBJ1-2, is KAGVTQTPRYLIKTRGQQVTLSCSPISGHRSVSWYQQTPGQGLQFLFEYFSETQRNKGNFPGRFSGRQFSNSRSEMNVSTLELGDSALYLCASSSGYYGYTFGSGTRLTVV.

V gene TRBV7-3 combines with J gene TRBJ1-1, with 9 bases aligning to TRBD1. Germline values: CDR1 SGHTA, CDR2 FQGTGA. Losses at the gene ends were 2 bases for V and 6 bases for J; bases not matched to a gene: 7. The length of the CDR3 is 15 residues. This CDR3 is CASSLGGQGRAEAFF. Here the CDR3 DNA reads TGTGCCAGCAGCTTAGGGGGACAGGGTCGGGCTGAAGCTTTCTTT.

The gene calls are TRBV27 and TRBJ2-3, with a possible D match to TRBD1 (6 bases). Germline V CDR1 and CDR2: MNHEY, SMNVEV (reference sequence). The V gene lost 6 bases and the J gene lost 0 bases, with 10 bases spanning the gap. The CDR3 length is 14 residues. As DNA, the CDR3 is TGTGCCAGCAGGGACAGCAAAAGCACAGATACGCAGTATTTT. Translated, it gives CASRDSKSTDTQYF.

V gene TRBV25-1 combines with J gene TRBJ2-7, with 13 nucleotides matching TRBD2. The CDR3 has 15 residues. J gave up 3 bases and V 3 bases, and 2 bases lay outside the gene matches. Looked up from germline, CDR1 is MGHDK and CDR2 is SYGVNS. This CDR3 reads CASSDGLAGVYEQYF. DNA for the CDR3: TGTGCCAGCAGTGACGGACTAGCGGGAGTCTACGAGCAGTACTTC.

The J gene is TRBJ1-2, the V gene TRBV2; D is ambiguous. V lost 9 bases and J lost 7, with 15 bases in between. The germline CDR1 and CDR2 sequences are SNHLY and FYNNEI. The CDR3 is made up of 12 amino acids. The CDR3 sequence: CASKTSEGGYTF. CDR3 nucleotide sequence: TGTGCCAGTAAGACGTCTGAGGGTGGCTACACCTTC.

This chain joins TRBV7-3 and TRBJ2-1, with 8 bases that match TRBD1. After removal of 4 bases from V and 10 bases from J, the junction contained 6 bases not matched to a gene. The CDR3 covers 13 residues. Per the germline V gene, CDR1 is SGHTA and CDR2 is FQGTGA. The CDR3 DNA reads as TGTGCCAGCAGCTCCGGGACAGGTTTGGAGCAGTTCTTC. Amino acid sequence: CASSSGTGLEQFF. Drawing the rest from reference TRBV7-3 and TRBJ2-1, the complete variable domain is GAGVSQTPSNKVTEKGKYVELRCDPISGHTALYWYRQSLGQGPEFLIYFQGTGAADDSGLPNDRFFAVRPEGSVSTLKIQRTERGDSAVYLCASSSGTGLEQFFGPGTRLTVL.

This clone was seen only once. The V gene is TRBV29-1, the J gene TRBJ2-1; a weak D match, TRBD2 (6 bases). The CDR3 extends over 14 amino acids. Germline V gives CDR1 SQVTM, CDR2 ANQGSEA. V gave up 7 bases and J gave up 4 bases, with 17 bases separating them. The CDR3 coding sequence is TGCAGCGGCGTACGGGACTCCTTTTACAATGAGCAGTTCTTC. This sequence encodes CSGVRDSFYNEQFF.

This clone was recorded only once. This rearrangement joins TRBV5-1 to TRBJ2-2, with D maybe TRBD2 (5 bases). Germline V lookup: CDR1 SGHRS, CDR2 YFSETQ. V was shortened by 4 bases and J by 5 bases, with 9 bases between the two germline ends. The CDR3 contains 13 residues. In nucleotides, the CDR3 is TGCGCCAGCAGCACTAGACCGACCGGGGAGCTGTTTTTT. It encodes CASSTRPTGELFF.

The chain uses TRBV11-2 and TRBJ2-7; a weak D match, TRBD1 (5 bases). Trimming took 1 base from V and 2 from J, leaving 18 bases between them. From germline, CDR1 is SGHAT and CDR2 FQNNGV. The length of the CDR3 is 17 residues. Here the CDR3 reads CASSLVFQGIRTYEQYF. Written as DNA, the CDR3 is TGTGCCAGCAGCTTAGTATTTCAGGGAATACGAACCTACGAGCAGTACTTC.

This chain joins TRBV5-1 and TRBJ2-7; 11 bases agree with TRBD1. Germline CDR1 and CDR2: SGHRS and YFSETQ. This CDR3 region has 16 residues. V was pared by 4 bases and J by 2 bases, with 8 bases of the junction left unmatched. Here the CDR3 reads CASSRGQGETAYEQYF. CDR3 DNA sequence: TGCGCCAGCAGCAGGGGACAGGGGGAAACCGCCTACGAGCAGTACTTC.

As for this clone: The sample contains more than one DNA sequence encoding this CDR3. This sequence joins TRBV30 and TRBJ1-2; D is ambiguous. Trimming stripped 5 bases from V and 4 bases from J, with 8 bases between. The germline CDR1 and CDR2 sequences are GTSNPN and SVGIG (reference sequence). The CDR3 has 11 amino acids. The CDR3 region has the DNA TGTGCCTGGTCACTAGGCTATGGCTACACCTTC. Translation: CAWSLGYGYTF.

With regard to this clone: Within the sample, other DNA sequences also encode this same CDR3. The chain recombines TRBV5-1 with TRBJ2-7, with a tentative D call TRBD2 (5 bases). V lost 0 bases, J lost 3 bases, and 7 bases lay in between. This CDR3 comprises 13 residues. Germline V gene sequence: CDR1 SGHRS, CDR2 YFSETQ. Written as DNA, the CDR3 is TGCGCCAGCAGCTTGGGGGCGGGCTACGAGCAGTACTTC. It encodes CASSLGAGYEQYF. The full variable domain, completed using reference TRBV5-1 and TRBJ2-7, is KAGVTQTPRYLIKTRGQQVTLSCSPISGHRSVSWYQQTPGQGLQFLFEYFSETQRNKGNFPGRFSGRQFSNSRSEMNVSTLELGDSALYLCASSLGAGYEQYFGPGTRLTVT.

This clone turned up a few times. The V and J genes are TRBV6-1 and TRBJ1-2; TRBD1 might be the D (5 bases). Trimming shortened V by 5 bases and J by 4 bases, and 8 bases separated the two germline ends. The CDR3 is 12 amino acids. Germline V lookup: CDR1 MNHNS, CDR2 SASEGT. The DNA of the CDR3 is TGTGCCAGCAGTCAACAGGTCTATGGCTACACCTTC. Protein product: CASSQQVYGYTF.

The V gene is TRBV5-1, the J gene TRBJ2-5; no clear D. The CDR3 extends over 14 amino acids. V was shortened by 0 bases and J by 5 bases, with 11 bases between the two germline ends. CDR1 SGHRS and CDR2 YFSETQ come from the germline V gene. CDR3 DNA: TGCGCCAGCAGCTTGGCTGGGCAACGGGAGACCCAGTACTTC. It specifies CASSLAGQRETQYF. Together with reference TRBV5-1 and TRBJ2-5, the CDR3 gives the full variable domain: KAGVTQTPRYLIKTRGQQVTLSCSPISGHRSVSWYQQTPGQGLQFLFEYFSETQRNKGNFPGRFSGRQFSNSRSEMNVSTLELGDSALYLCASSLAGQRETQYFGPGTRLLVL.

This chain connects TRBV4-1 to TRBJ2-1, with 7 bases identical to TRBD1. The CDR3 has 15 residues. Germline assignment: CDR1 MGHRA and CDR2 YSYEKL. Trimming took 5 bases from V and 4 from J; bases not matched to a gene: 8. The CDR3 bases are TGCGCCAGCAGCTTACCCGGGACAGCTTACAATGAGCAGTTCTTC. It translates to CASSLPGTAYNEQFF.

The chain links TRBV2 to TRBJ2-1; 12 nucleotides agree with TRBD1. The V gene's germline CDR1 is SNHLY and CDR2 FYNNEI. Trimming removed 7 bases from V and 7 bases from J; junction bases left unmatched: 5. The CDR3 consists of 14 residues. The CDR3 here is CASTTGQGANEQFF. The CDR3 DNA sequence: TGTGCCAGCACCACGGGACAGGGGGCAAATGAGCAGTTCTTC.

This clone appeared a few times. This CDR3 is CASSTGTSGVREQFF. CDR3 sequence (DNA): TGTGCCAGCAGCACCGGGACTAGCGGGGTTCGGGAGCAGTTCTTC. The V call is TRBV7-2, the J call TRBJ2-1, with 13 nucleotides matching TRBD2. Trimming took 5 bases from V and 10 from J; bases not matched to a gene: 8. The CDR3 runs to 15 residues. CDR1 and CDR2 from the germline V gene are SGHTA and FQGNSA.